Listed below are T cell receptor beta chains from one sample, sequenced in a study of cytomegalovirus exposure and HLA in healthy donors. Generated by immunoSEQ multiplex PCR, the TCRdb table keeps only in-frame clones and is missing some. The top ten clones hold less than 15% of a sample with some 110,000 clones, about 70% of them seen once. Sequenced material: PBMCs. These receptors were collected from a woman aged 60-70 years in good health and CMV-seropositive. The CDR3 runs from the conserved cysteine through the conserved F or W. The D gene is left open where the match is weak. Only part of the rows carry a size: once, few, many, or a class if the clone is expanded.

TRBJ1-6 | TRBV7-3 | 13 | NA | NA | TGTGCCAGCAGCCCAGGGGACGGTTCACCCCTCCACTTT | CASSPGDGSPLHF
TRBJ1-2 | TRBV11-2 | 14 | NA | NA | TGTGCCAGCAGCTTACAGGGGCTCTCCTATGGCTACACCTTC | CASSLQGLSYGYTF
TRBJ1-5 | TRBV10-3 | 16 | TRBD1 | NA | TGTGCCACGAAAATGACAGGGGGCGCGGGCAATCAGCCCCAGCATTTT | CATKMTGGAGNQPQHF
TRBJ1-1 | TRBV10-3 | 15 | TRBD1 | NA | TGTGCCATCAGTGCCACGGGACAGTCGAACACTGAAGCTTTCTTT | CAISATGQSNTEAFF
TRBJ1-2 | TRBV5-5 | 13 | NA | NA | TGTGCCAGCAGCTTGGTTCAGGGCGGTGGCTACACCTTC | CASSLVQGGGYTF
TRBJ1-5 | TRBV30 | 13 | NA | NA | TGTGCCTGGAGTGCAGGGACTGATCAGCCCCAGCATTTT | CAWSAGTDQPQHF
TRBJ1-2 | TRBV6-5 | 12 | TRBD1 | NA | TGTGCCAGCAGTTCCGGACAGGGCGGCTACACCTTC | CASSSGQGGYTF
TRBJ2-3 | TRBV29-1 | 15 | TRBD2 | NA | TGCAGCGTTGAAGGGCGGGAGGGCCTCCCGGATACGCAGTATTTT | CSVEGREGLPDTQYF
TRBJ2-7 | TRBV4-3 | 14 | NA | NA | TGCGCCAGCAGCCAAGTATTACTAGCTTACGAGCAGTACTTC | CASSQVLLAYEQYF
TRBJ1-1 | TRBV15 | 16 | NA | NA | TGTGCCACCAGCAGAGATTTAGGCAGGTTGAACACTGAAGCTTTCTTT | CATSRDLGRLNTEAFF
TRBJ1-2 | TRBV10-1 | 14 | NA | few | TGCGCCAGCAGTGGAACGACCAGGAAGTATGGCTACACCTTC | CASSGTTRKYGYTF
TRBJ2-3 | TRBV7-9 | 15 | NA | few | TGTGCCAGCAGCCTAAGGGGTGTTGTTGGAGATACGCAGTATTTT | CASSLRGVVGDTQYF
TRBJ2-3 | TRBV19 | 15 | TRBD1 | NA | TGTGCCAGTTCCGCCGACAGGGGCAGCACAGATACGCAGTATTTT | CASSADRGSTDTQYF
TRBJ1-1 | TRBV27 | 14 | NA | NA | TGTGCCAGCAGTTCAGGGTCGGGGAACACTGAAGCTTTCTTT | CASSSGSGNTEAFF
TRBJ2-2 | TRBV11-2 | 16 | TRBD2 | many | TGTGCCAGCAGCCCCACTAGCGGGGTGAACACCGGGGAGCTGTTTTTT | CASSPTSGVNTGELFF
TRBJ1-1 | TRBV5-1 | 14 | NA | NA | TGCGCCAGCAGCTTGGAAGGGGGAGGGACTGAAGCTTTCTTT | CASSLEGGGTEAFF
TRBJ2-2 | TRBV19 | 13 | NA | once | TGTGCCAGTAGTAACAGGAACACCGGGGAGCTGTTTTTT | CASSNRNTGELFF
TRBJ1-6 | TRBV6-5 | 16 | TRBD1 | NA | TGTGCCAGCAGTTACTCGTGGACAGGGGGCAATTCACCCCTCCACTTT | CASSYSWTGGNSPLHF
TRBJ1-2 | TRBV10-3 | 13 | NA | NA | TGTGCCATCAGTGTAGACGGACAGCGGGGCTACACCTTC | CAISVDGQRGYTF